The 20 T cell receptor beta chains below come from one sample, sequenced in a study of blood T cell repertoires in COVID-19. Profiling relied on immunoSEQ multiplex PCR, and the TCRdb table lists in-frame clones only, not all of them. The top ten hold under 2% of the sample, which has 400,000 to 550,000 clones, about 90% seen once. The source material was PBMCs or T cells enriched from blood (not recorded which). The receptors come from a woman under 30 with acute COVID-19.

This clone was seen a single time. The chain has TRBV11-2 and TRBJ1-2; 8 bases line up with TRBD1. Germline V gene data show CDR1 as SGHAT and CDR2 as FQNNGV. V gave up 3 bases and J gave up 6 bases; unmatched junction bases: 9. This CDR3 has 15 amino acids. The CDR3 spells CASSFRAGGKDGYTF. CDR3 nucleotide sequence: TGTGCCAGCAGCTTCCGGGCAGGGGGCAAGGATGGCTACACCTTC.

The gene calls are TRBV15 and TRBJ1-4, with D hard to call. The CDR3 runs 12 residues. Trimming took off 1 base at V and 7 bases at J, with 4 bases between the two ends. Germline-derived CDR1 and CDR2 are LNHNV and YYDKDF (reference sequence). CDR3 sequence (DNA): TGTGCCACCAGCAGAGTGGCTGAAAAACTGTTTTTT. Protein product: CATSRVAEKLFF.

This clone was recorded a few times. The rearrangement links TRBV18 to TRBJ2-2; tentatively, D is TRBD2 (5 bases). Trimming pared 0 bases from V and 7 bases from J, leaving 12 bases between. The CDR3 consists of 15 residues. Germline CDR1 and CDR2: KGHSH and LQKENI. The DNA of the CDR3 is TGTGCCAGCTCACCACCGTTCTTAGCGATCGGGGAGCTGTTTTTT. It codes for CASSPPFLAIGELFF.

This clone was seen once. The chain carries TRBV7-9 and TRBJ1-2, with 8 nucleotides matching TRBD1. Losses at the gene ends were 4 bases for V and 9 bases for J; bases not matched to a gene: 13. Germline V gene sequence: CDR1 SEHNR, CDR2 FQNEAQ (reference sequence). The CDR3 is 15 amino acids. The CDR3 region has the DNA TGTGCCAGCAGCTCCTGGGCGGGGACAGGAGGGAGCTACACCTTC. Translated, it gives CASSSWAGTGGSYTF.

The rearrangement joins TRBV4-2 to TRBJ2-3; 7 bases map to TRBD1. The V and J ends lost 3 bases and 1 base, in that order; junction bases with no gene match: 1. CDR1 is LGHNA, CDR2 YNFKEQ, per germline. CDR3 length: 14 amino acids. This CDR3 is CASSHDRGTDTQYF. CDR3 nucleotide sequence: TGTGCCAGCAGCCATGACAGGGGCACAGATACGCAGTATTTT.

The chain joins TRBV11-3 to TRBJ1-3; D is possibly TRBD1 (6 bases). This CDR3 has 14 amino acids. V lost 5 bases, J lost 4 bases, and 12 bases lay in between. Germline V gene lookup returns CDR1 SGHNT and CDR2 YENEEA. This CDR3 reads CASSPTGRGNTIYF. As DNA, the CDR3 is TGTGCCAGCAGCCCGACAGGTCGCGGAAACACCATATATTTT.

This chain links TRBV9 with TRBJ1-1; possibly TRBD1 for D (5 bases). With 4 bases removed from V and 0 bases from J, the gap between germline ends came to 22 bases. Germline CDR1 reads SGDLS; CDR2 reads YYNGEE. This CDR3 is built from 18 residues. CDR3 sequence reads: CASSSTGGGPPMNTEAFF. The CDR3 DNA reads TGTGCCAGCAGCTCAACCGGGGGGGGACCACCAATGAACACTGAAGCTTTCTTT.

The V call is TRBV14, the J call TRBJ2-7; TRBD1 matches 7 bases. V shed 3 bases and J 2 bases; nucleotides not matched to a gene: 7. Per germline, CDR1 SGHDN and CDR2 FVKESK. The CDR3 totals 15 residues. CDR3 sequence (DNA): TGTGCCAGCAGCCATTCCGGGACAGCCGCCTACGAGCAGTACTTC. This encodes CASSHSGTAAYEQYF.

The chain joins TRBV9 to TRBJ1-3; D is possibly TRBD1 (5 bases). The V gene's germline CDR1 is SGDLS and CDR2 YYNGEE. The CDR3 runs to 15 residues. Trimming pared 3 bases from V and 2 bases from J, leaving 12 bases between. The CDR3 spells CASSEGARAGNTIYF. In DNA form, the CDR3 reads TGTGCCAGCAGCGAAGGGGCCAGGGCTGGAAACACCATATATTTT.

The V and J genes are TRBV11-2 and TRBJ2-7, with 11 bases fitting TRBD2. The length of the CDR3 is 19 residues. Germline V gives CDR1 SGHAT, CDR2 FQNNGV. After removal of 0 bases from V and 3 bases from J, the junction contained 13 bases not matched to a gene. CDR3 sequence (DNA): TGTGCCAGCAGCTTAGATATAGCGGGAGGGGAGGTGGACAGCTACGAGCAGTACTTC. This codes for CASSLDIAGGEVDSYEQYF.

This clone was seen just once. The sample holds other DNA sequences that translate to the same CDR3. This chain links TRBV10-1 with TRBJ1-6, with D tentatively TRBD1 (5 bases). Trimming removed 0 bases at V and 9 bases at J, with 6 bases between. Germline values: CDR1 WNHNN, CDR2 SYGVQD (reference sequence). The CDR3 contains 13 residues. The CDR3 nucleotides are TGCGCCAGCAGTGAGTCAGGGGTTTCACCCCTCCACTTT. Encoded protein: CASSESGVSPLHF.

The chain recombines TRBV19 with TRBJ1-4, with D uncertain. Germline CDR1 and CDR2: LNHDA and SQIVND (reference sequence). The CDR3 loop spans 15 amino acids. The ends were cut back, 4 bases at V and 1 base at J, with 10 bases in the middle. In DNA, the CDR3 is TGTGCCAGTAGTAAAGACGGGAGAACTAATGAAAAACTGTTTTTT. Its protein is CASSKDGRTNEKLFF.

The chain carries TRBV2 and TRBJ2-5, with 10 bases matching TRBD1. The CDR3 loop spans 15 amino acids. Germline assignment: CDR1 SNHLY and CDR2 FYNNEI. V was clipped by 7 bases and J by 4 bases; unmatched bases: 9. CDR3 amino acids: CASIRTGGSGETQYF. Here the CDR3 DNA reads TGTGCCAGCATCCGGACAGGGGGATCGGGAGAGACCCAGTACTTC.

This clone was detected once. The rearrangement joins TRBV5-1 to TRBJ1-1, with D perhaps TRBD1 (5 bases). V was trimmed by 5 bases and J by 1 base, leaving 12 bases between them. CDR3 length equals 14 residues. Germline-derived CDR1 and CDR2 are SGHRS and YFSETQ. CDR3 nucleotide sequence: TGCGCCAGCAGGGACAATCCGGGGAACACTGAAGCTTTCTTT. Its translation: CASRDNPGNTEAFF.

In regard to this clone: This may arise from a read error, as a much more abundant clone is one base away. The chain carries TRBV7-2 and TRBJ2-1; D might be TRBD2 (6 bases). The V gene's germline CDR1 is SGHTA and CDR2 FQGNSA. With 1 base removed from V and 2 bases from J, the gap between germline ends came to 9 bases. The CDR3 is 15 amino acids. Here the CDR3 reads CASSLDGSTYNEQFF. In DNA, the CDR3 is TGTGCCAGCAGCTTAGACGGGAGTACCTACAATGAGCAGTTCTTC.

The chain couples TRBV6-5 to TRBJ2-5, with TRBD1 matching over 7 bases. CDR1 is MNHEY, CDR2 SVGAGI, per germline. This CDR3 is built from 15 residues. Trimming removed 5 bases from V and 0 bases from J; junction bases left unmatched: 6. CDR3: CASSSLGQHQETQYF. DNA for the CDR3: TGTGCCAGCAGTAGCCTGGGACAGCACCAAGAGACCCAGTACTTC.

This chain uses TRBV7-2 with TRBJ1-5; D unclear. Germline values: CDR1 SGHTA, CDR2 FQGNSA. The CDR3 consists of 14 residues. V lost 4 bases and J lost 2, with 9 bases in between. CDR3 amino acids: CASSSSGGNQPQHF. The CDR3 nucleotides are TGTGCCAGCAGCTCATCGGGAGGCAATCAGCCCCAGCATTTT. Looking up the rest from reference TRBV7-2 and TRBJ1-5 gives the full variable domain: GAGVSQSPSNKVTEKGKDVELRCDPISGHTALYWYRQSLGQGLEFLIYFQGNSAPDKSGLPSDRFSAERTGGSVSTLTIQRTQQEDSAVYLCASSSSGGNQPQHFGDGTRLSIL.

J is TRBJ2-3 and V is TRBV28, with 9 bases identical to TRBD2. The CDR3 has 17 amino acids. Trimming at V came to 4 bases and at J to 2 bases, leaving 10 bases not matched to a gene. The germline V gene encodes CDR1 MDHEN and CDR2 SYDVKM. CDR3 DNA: TGTGCCAGCAGTTCTCAGGGTGCTAGCGGGGTCACAGATACGCAGTATTTT. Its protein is CASSSQGASGVTDTQYF.

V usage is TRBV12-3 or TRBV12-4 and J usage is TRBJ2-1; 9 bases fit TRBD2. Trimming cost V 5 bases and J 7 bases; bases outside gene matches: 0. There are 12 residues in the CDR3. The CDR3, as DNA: TGTGCCAGCAGTGGACTAGCGAATGAGCAGTTCTTC. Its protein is CASSGLANEQFF.

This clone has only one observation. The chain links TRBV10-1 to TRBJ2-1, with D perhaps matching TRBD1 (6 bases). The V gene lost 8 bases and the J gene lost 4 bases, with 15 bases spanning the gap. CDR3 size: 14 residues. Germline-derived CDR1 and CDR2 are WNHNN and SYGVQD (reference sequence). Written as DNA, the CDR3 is TGCGCCAGCCCTGGGGGCCACAGATACAATGAGCAGTTCTTC. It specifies CASPGGHRYNEQFF.